Below, one TCR beta chain is given with its context. Antigen: not known. These data come from a study of T cells in Graves' hyperthyroidism and ophthalmopathy. Amplification of TCR beta CDR3 regions used RNA as the template. HTBI primers were employed in a first-round RT-PCR of the TCR CDR3. From the multiplex PCR reads, TCRdb called clonotypes with MiXCR, one entry per CDR3 protein. The sample shows 560,000 or so distinct CDR3 sequences, approximately 44% of them seen only once. Regarding the study as a whole: In simple terms, a model built on 13 V-J features told ophthalmopathy apart from stable hyperthyroidism.

Germline assignment: CDR1 SGHVS and CDR2 FNYEAQ. Trimming pared 5 bases from V and 2 bases from J, leaving 19 bases between. The CDR3 is 16 amino acids. Sequences were obtained from peripheral blood or thyroid tissue (not recorded which). The origin of this receptor is a woman between 18 and 29 years old with Graves' hyperthyroidism. V gene TRBV7-6 combines with J gene TRBJ2-7; D gene uncertain. CDR3 in DNA: TGTGCCAGCAGCAGAACGCCGACATCCTCAACCTACGAGCAGTACTTC. Translation: CASSRTPTSSTYEQYF.